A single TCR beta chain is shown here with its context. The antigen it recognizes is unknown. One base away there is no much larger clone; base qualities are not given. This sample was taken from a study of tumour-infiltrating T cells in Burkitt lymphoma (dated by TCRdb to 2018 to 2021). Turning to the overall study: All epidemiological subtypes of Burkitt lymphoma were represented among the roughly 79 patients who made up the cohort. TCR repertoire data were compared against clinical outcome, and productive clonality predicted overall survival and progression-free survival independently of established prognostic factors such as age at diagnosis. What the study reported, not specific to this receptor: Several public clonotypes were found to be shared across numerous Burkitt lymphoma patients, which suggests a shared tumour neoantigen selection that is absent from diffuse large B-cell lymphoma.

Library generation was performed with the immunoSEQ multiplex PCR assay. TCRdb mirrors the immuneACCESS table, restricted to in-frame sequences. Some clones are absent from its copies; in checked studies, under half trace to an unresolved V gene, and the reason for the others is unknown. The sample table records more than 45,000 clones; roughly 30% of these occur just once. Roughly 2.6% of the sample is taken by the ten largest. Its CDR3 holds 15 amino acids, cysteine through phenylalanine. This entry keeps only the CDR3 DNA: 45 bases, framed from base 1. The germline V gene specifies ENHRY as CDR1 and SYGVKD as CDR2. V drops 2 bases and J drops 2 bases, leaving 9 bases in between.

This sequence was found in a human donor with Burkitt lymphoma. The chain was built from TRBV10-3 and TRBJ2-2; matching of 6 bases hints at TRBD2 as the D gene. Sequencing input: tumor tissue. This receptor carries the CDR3 CAISEPGLNTGELFF. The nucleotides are TGTGCCATCAGTGAGCCAGGACTAAACACCGGGGAGCTGTTTTTT.